This T cell receptor (beta chain) was captured by sequencing in a study of technical replicates of blood from a few donors. Germline CDR1 is SNHLY and CDR2 is FYNNEI. J lost 7 bases, V lost 4 bases, and 5 bases had no gene match. The CDR3 extends over 14 amino acids. Sequenced by immunoSEQ multiplex PCR; TCRdb stores in-frame clones only, minus some. The data contain 70,000 to 90,000 clones, more than 80% of them singletons. What was sequenced was T cells isolated from PBMCs. The rearrangement joins TRBV2 to TRBJ1-4; TRBD1 aligns across 8 bases. The receptor comes from a human donor in good health. The CDR3 loop is CASSVDRGGEKLFF. The CDR3 DNA is TGTGCCAGCAGTGTAGACAGGGGTGGTGAAAAACTGTTTTTT.